Given below is one TCR beta chain in context. The CDR3 extends over 14 amino acids. Germline V gene sequence: CDR1 SGHTA, CDR2 FQGNSA. Trimming cost V 5 bases and J 3 bases, with 13 bases left between them. This record comes from a study of blood T cell repertoires in COVID-19. Clones were read by immunoSEQ multiplex PCR, and TCRdb kept only the in-frame ones, dropping some. The top ten hold 2.5% to 3% of the sample, which has about 270,000 clones, approximately 90% seen once. The gene calls are TRBV7-2 and TRBJ1-1; maybe TRBD1 (6 bases). This TCR was recovered from a man aged 40-49 years who had been exposed to COVID-19. The specimen sequenced was PBMCs or T cells enriched from blood (not recorded which). CDR3 protein: CASSPRDRYTEAFF. The CDR3 nucleotides read TGTGCCAGCAGCCCTAGAGACAGGTACACTGAAGCTTTCTTT.